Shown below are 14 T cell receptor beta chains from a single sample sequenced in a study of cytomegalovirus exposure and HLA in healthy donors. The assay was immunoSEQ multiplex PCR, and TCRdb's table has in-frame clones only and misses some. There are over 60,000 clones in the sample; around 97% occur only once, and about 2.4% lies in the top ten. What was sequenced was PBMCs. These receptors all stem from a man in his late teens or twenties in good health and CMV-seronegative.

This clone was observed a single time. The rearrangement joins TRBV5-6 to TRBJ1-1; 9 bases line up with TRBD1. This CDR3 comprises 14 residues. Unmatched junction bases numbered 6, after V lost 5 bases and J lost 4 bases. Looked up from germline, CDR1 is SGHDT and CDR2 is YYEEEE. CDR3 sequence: CASRPGQGPTEAFF. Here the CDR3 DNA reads TGTGCCAGCAGGCCGGGACAGGGTCCCACTGAAGCTTTCTTT. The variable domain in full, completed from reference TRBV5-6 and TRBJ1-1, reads DAGVTQSPTHLIKTRGQQVTLRCSPKSGHDTVSWYQQALGQGPQFIFQYYEEEERQRGNFPDRFSGHQFPNYSSELNVNALLLGDSALYLCASRPGQGPTEAFFGQGTRLTVV.

CDR3 in DNA: TGTGCCAGCAGCTTAGCGTTGCTAGGGGCCACCGGGGAGCTGTTTTTT. As protein: CASSLALLGATGELFF. The J gene is TRBJ2-2, the V gene TRBV7-9; tentatively, D is TRBD1 (5 bases). This CDR3 contains 16 residues. Germline lookup yields CDR1 SEHNR and CDR2 FQNEAQ (reference sequence). V was cut by 0 bases and J by 4 bases, with 12 bases left in between.

In DNA, the CDR3 is TGTGCCAGCAGTCAAACTCGTGGGGCGGGGACTAACGAGCAGTACTTC. Protein: CASSQTRGAGTNEQYF. The J gene is TRBJ2-7, the V gene TRBV27; 7 nucleotides agree with TRBD2. CDR3 length: 16 residues. Germline trimming cut 5 bases from V and 5 bases from J; bases unmatched to any gene: 15. CDR1 is MNHEY, CDR2 SMNVEV, per germline (reference sequence).

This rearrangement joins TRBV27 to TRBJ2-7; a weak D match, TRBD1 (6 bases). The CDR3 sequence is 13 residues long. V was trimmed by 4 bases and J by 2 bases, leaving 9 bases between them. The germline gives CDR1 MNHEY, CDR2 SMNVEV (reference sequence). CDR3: CASSSQGTYEQYF. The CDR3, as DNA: TGTGCCAGCAGTTCACAGGGCACCTACGAGCAGTACTTC.

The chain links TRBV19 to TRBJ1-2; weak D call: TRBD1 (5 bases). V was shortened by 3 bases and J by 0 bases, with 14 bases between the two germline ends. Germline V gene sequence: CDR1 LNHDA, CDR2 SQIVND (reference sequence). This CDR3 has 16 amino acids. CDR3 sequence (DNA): TGTGCCAGTAGTATTAAGGGGATGCGAGCTAACTATGGCTACACCTTC. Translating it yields CASSIKGMRANYGYTF.

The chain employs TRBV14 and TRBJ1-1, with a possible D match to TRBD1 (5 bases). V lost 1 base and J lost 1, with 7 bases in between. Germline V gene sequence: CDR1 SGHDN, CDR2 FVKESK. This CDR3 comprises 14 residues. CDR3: CASSQVTGNTEAFF. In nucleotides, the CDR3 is TGTGCCAGCAGCCAAGTTACAGGGAACACTGAAGCTTTCTTT.

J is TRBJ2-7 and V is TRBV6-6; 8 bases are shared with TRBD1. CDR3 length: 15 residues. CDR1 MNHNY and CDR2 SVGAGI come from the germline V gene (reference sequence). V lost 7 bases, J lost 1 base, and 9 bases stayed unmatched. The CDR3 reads CASTHPGDRSYEQYF. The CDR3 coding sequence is TGTGCCAGCACACACCCTGGGGACAGGTCCTACGAGCAGTACTTC.

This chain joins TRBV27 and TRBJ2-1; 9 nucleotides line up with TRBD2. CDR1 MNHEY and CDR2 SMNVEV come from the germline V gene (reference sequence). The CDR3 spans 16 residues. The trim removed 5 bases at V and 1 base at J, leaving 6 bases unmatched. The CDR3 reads CASSVLAGESYNEQFF. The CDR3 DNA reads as TGTGCCAGCAGTGTCTTAGCGGGAGAGTCCTACAATGAGCAGTTCTTC.

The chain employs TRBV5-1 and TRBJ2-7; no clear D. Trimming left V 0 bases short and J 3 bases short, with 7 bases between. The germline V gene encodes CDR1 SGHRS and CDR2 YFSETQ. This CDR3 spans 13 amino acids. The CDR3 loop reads CASSLAGLYEQYF. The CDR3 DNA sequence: TGCGCCAGCAGCTTGGCCGGTCTCTACGAGCAGTACTTC.

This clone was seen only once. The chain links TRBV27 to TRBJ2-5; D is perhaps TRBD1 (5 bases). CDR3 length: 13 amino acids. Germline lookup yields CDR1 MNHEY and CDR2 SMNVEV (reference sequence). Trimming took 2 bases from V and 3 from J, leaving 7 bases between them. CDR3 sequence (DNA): TGTGCCAGCAGTTTAGCCAGGGAAGAGACCCAGTACTTC. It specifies CASSLAREETQYF.

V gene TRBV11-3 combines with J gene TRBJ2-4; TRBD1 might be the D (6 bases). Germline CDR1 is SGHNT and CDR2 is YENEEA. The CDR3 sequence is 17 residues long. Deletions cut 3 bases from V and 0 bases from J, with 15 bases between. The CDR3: CASSFRTDALAKNIQYF. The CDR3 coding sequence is TGTGCCAGCAGCTTTAGGACAGACGCCCTAGCCAAAAACATTCAGTACTTC.

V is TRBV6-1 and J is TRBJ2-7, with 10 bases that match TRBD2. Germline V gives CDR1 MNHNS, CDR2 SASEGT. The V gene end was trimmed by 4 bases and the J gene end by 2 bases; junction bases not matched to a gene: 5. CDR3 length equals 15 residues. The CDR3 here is CASSARAGGTYEQYF. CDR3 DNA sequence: TGTGCCAGCAGTGCCCGAGCGGGAGGGACCTACGAGCAGTACTTC.

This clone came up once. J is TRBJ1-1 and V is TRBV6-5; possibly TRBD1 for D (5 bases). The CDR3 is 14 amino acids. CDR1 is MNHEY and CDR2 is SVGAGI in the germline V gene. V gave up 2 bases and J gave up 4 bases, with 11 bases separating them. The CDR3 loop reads CASSYRGYGTEAFF. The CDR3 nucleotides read TGTGCCAGCAGTTACAGGGGTTACGGCACTGAAGCTTTCTTT.

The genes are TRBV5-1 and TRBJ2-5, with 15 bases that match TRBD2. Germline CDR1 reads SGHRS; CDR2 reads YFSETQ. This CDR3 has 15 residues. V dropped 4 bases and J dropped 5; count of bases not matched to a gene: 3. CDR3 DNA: TGCGCCAGCAGCCAGGGACTAGCGGGAGGTGAGACCCAGTACTTC. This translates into CASSQGLAGGETQYF.